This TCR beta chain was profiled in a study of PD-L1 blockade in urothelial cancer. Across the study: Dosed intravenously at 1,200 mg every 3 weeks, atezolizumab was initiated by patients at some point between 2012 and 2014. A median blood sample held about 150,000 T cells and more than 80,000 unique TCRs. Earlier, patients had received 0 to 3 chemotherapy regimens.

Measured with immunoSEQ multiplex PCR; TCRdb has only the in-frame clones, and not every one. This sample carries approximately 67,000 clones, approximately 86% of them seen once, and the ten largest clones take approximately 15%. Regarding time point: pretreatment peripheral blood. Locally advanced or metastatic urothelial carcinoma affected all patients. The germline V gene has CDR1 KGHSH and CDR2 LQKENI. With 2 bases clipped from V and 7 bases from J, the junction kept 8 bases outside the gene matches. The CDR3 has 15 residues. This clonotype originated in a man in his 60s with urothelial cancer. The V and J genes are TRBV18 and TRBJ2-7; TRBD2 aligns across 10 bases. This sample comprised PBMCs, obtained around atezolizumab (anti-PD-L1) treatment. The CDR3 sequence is CASSPTLAGAGEQYF. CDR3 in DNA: TGTGCCAGCTCACCAACCCTAGCGGGGGCGGGGGAGCAGTACTTC. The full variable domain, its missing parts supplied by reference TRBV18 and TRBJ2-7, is NAGVMQNPRHLVRRRGQEARLRCSPMKGHSHVYWYRQLPEEGLKFMVYLQKENIIDESGMPKERFSAEFPKEGPSILRIQQVVRGDSAAYFCASSPTLAGAGEQYFGPGTRLTVT.